The entry below describes one T cell receptor beta chain. Relative to the germline gene, one junction end is altered; a read error may explain this. This entry belongs to a study of blood T cell repertoires in COVID-19. The authors' processing: Estimated nucleated cell counts came from reference gene primer amplification. Using immunoSEQ multiplex PCR, the repertoire was profiled, and TCRdb retains in-frame clones only, with some absent. V and J calls and clone size are those listed in that table; D and trimming were worked out from the DNA. The sample lists around 130,000 clones, 65% to 85% seen once, with about a sixth in the top ten. Germline CDR1 reads SNHLY; CDR2 reads FYNNEI. The CDR3 contains 13 residues.

The clonotype originates from a woman at least 80 years old with acute or convalescent COVID-19. The source material was peripheral blood. This chain joins TRBV2 and TRBJ1-2; D may be TRBD1 (6 bases). The CDR3 reads CASSFGDTGPLAF. The CDR3, as DNA: TGTGCCAGCAGTTTTGGGGACACCGGCCCGTTGGCCTTC.